This T cell receptor (beta chain) was obtained from a study of shared clonotypes between healthy human individuals. On the study more broadly: Each donor had three CD4 naive, three CD4 memory, two CD8 naive and one CD8 memory plate. Study-level results: The study found lower generation probabilities in non-shared clonotypes than in those shared by all four donors.

Terminally differentiated effector memory CD45RA+ cells were excluded by CCR7 positive selection of CD45RO-negative cells. The length of the CDR3 is 16 residues. Looked up from germline, CDR1 is ENHRY and CDR2 is SYGVKD. V shed 3 bases, J shed 4 bases, and the junction held 7 bases outside the gene matches. Worth noting for this clone: Its cognate antigen is unknown.

TCRdb keeps only in-frame clones here, not all; method: immunoSEQ multiplex PCR. This table holds around 1.9 million clones, approximately 92% found once. The V gene is TRBV10-3, the J gene TRBJ1-4; 8 bases fit TRBD1. This receptor was obtained from a man between 18 and 29 years old in good health. Some clones in this sample may be carry-over from other donors' samples. Sequencing input: naive CD8+ T cells from PBMCs. The CDR3 DNA reads TGTGCCATCAGTGACGGGCAGGGGGCAAGTAATGAAAAACTGTTTTTT. Translating gives CAISDGQGASNEKLFF.